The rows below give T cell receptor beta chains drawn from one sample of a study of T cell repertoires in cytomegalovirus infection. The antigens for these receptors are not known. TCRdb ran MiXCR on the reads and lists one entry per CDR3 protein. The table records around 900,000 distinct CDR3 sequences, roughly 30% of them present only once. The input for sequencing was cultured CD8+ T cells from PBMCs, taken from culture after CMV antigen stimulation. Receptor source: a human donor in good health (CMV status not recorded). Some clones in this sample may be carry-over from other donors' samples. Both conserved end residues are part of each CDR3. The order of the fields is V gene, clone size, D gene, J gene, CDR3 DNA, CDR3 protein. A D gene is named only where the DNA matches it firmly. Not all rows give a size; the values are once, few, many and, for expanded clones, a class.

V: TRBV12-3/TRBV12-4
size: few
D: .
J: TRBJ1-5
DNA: TGTGCCAGCAGTTTAGGGGGAAGTCCCCAGCATTTT
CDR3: CASSLGGSPQHF

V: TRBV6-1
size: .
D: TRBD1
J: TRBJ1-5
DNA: TGTGCCAGCAGTGAAGGGATGGACAGGGAATGGATTAGCAATCAGCCCCAGCATTTT
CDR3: CASSEGMDREWISNQPQHF

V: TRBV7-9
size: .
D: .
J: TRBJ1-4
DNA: TGTGCCAGCAGCTTACATGGTAATGAAAAACTGTTTTTT
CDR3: CASSLHGNEKLFF

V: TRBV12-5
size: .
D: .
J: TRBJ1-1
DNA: TGTGCTAGTGGTTTCTATCCGGGTTCAAAGCCTGAAGCTTTCTTT
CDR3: CASGFYPGSKPEAFF

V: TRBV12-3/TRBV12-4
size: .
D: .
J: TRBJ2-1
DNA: TGTGCCAGCACTTCCCAGTGGGGTGAGCAGTTCTTC
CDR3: CASTSQWGEQFF

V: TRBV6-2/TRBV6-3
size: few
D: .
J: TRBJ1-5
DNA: TGTGCCAGCAGTTACGGCAGGGTCAGGGATCAGCCCCAGCATTTT
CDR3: CASSYGRVRDQPQHF

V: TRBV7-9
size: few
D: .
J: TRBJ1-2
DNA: TGTGCCAGCAGCTTAGATCCCCGACCCCGGGATGGCTACACCTTC
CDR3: CASSLDPRPRDGYTF

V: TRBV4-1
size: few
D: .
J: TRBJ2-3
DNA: TGCGCCAGCTGTCAGCGAGCAGGGAGCACAGATACGCAGTATTTT
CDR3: CASCQRAGSTDTQYF

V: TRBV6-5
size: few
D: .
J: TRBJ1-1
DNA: TGTGCCAGCAGTAAGGACGGACCAGCCCTTGAAGCTTTCTTT
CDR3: CASSKDGPALEAFF

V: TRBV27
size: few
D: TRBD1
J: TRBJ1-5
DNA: TGTGCCAGCAGTCCGGGGACAGGGGCGAGGCAGCCCCAGCATTTT
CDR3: CASSPGTGARQPQHF

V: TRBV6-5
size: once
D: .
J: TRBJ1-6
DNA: TGTGCCAGCAGTTACTCGCGAGGTGGGAATTCACCCCTCCACTTT
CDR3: CASSYSRGGNSPLHF

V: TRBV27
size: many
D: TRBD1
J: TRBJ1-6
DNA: TGTGCCAGCAGTATTGACAGGGGGAATTCACCCCTCCACTTT
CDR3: CASSIDRGNSPLHF

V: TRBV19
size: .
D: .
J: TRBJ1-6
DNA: TGTGCCAGTAGTACCGGGACGGCCCCAAGTTCACCCCTCCACTTT
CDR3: CASSTGTAPSSPLHF

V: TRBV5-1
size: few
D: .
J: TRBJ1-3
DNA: TGCGCCAGCAAACGCCGGGACCCTATCGAGTCATGTGTTCCGAACTCTGGAAACACCATATATTTT
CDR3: CASKRRDPIESCVPNSGNTIYF

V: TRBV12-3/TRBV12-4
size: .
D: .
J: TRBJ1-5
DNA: TGTGCCAGCAGTCCCCCGGGGGACAATCAGCCCCAGCATTTT
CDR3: CASSPPGDNQPQHF

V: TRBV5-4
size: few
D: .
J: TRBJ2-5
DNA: TGTGCCAGCAGCTTGGGAGACAGCTTTCAAGAGACCCAGTACTTC
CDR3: CASSLGDSFQETQYF

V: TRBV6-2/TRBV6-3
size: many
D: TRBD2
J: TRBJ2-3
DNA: TGTGCCAGCAGTTACCTCATAATAGCGGGACACACAGATACGCAGTATTTT
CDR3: CASSYLIIAGHTDTQYF

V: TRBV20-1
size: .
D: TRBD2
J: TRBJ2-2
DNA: TGCAGTGCTAGAGTTTCGGGACTAGCGGGGTTGACCGGGGAGCTGTTTTTT
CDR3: CSARVSGLAGLTGELFF

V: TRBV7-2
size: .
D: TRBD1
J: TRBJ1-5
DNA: TGTGTCAGCAGCTCGTCGACAGGGGCCCAATATGGGGCCCAGCATTTT
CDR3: CVSSSSTGAQYGAQHF

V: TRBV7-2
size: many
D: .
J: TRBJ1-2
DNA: TGTGCCAGCAGCCCGGATAGACAGGTCCTCTATGGCTACACCTTC
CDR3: CASSPDRQVLYGYTF

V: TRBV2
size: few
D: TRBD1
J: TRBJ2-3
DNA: TGTGCCAGCATTTCGGACAGGGGGCCAGATACGCAGTATTTT
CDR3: CASISDRGPDTQYF

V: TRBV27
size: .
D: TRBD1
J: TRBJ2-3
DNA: TGTGCCAGCGGTTTCGCCAGGGGGTCAGATACGCAGTATTTT
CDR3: CASGFARGSDTQYF

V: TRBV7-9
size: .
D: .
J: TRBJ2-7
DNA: TGTGCCAGCAGCTTAGCGGGCTCCCCGAGCGCCTACGAGCAGTACTTC
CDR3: CASSLAGSPSAYEQYF

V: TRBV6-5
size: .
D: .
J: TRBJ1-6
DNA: TGTGCCAGCAGTTACTCAGTCCAGAGCTCCTATAATTCACCCCTCCACTTT
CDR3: CASSYSVQSSYNSPLHF